Below are 3 T cell receptor beta chains sequenced from a single sample in a study of blood T cell repertoires in COVID-19. Here immunoSEQ multiplex PCR was the method, and the copy in TCRdb shows in-frame clones only, minus some. The sample holds 95,000 to 110,000 clones, approximately 84% seen once. Material: peripheral blood. These TCRs come from a man aged 55 to 70 with acute or convalescent COVID-19.

The gene calls are TRBV19 and TRBJ2-7; 7 positions match TRBD1. CDR3 length equals 17 residues. The germline V gene encodes CDR1 LNHDA and CDR2 SQIVND (reference sequence). Losses at the gene ends were 4 bases for V and 4 bases for J; bases not matched to a gene: 16. Here the CDR3 DNA reads TGTGCCAGTAGTACAACTCCGGGACAGAGAATCAGGTACGAGCAGTACTTC. Residues: CASSTTPGQRIRYEQYF.

This chain connects TRBV5-1 to TRBJ1-2; D gene unclear. Trimming pared 1 base from V and 6 bases from J, leaving 10 bases between. Germline V gene sequence: CDR1 SGHRS, CDR2 YFSETQ. This CDR3 comprises 13 residues. Here the CDR3 DNA reads TGCGCCAGCAGCTTGTGGTCCACAGATGGCTACACCTTC. As protein: CASSLWSTDGYTF.

The chain recombines TRBV7-9 with TRBJ1-2; D is ambiguous. Germline CDR1 is SEHNR and CDR2 is FQNEAQ (reference sequence). Deletions cut 0 bases from V and 4 bases from J, with 9 bases between. The CDR3 sequence is 14 residues long. Here the CDR3 DNA reads TGTGCCAGCAGCTTAGCTTGGCATCGCTATGGCTACACCTTC. This codes for CASSLAWHRYGYTF.